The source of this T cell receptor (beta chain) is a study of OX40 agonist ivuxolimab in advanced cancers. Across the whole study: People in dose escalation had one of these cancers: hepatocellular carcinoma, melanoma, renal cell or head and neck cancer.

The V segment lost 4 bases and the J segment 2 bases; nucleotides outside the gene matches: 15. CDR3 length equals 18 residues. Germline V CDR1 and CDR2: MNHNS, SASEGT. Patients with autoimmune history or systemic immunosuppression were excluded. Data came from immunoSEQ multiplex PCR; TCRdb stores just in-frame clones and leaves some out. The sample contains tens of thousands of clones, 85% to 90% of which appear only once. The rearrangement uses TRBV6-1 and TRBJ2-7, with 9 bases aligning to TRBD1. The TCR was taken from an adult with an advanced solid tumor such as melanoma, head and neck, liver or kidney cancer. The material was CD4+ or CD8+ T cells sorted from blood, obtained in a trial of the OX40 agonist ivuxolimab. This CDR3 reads CASSASTTGQGGAYEQYF. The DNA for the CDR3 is TGTGCCAGCAGTGCATCAACAACGGGACAGGGAGGTGCCTACGAGCAGTACTTC.